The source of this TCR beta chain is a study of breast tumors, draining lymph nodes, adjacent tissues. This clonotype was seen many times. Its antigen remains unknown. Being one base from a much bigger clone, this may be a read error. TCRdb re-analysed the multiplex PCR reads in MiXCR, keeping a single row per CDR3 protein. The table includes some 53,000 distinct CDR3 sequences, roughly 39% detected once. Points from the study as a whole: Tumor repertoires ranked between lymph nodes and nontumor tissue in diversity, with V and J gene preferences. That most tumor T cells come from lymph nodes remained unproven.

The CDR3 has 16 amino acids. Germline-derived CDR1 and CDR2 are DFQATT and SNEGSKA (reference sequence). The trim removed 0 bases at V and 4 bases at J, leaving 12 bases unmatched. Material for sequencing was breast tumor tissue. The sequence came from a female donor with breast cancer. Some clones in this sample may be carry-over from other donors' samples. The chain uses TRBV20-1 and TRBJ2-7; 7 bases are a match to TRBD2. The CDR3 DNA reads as TGCAGTGCTAGAGATTTGAGGAGCGGGACTACTTACGAGCAGTACTTC. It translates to CSARDLRSGTTYEQYF.